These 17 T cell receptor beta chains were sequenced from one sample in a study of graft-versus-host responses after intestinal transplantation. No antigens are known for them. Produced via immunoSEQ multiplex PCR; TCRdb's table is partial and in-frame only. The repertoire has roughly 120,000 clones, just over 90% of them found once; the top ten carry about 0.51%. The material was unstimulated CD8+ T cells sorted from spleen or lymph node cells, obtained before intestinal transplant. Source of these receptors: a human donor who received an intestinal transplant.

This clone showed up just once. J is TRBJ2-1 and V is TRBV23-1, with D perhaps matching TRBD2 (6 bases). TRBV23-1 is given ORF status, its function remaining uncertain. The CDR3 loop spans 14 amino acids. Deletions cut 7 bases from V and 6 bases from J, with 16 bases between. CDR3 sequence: CASKEGTHINEQFF. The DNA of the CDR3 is TGCGCCAGCAAGGAGGGGACCCATATCAATGAGCAGTTCTTC.

In DNA form, the CDR3 reads TGTGCCTGGAGTGAGGGGAGCCAGCCCCAGCATTTT. This sequence encodes CAWSEGSQPQHF. The chain carries TRBV30 and TRBJ1-5; perhaps TRBD1 as D (5 bases). This CDR3 is built from 12 residues. V dropped 1 base and J dropped 7 bases, with 8 bases sitting between them. Per germline, CDR1 GTSNPN and CDR2 SVGIG (reference sequence).

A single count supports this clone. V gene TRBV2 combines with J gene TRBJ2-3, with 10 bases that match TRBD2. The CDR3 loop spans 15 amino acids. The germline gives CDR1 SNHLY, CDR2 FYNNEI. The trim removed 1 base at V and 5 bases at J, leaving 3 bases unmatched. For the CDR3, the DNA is TGTGCCAGCAGTGAAGGCGGACTAGCGGTAGATACGCAGTATTTT. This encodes CASSEGGLAVDTQYF.

The CDR3 DNA follows: TGCGCCAGCAGTCCTGACAGGGCCAATCAGCCCCAGCATTTT. This codes for CASSPDRANQPQHF. V is TRBV10-1 and J is TRBJ1-5, with 7 nucleotides matching TRBD1. The germline V gene has CDR1 WNHNN and CDR2 SYGVQD (reference sequence). The CDR3 length is 14 residues. J lost 3 bases, V lost 5 bases, and 4 bases had no gene match.

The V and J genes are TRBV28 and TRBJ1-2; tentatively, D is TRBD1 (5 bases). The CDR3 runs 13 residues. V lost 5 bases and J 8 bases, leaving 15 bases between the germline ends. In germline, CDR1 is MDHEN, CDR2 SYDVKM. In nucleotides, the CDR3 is TGTGCCAGCAGTACCCCCGCAGGGCAGGGCTACACCTTC. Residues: CASSTPAGQGYTF.

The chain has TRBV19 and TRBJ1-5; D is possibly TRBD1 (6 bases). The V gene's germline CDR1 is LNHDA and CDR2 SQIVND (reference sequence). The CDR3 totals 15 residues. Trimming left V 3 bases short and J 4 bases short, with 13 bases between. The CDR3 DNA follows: TGTGCCAGTAGTATTTCGGGACACTTTAATCAGCCCCAGCATTTT. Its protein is CASSISGHFNQPQHF.

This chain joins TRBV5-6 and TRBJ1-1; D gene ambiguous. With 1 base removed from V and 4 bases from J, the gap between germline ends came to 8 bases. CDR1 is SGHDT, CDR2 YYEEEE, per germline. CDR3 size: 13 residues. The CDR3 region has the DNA TGTGCCAGCAGCTTGACGTGGGCCACTGAAGCTTTCTTT. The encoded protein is CASSLTWATEAFF.

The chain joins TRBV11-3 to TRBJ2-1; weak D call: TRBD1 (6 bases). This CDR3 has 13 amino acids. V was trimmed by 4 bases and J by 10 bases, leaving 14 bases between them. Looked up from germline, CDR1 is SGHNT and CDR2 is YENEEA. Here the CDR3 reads CASSYRVWHEQFF. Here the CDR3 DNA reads TGTGCCAGCAGCTACAGGGTATGGCACGAGCAGTTCTTC.

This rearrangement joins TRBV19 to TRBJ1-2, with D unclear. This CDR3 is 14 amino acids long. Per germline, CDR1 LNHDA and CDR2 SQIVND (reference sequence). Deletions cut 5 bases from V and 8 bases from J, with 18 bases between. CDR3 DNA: TGTGCCAGTAGTTACGACGGGCCCTCTATGGGCTACACCTTC. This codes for CASSYDGPSMGYTF.

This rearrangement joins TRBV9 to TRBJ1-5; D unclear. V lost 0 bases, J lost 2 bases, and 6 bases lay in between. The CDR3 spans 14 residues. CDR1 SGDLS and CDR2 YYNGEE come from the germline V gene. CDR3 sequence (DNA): TGTGCCAGCAGCGTAGGGGAAGGCAATCAGCCCCAGCATTTT. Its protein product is CASSVGEGNQPQHF.

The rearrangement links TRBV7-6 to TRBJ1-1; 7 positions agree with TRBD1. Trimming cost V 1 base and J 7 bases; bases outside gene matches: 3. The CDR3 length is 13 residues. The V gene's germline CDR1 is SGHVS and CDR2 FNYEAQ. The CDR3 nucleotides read TGTGCCAGCAGCTTAGAGGGGGCCGTTGAAGCTTTCTTT. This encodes CASSLEGAVEAFF.

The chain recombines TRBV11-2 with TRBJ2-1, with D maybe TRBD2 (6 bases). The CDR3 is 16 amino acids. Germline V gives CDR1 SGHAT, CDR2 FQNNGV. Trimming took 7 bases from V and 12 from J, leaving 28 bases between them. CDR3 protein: CASTDFKDGSFKGQFF. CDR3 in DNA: TGTGCCAGCACCGACTTTAAGGACGGGAGTTTCAAAGGGCAGTTCTTC.

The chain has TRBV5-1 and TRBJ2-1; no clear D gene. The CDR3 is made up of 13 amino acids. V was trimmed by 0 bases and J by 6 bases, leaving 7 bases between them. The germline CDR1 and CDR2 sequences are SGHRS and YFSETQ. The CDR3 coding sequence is TGCGCCAGCAGCTTGGAGGGTTTCAATGAGCAGTTCTTC. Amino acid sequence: CASSLEGFNEQFF.

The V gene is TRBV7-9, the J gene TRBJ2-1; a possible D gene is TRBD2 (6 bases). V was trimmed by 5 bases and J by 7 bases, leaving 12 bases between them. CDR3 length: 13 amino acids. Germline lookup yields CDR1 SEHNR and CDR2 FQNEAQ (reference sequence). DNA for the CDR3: TGTGCCAGCAGCCCGATGGGAGGAAATGAGCAGTTCTTC. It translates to CASSPMGGNEQFF.

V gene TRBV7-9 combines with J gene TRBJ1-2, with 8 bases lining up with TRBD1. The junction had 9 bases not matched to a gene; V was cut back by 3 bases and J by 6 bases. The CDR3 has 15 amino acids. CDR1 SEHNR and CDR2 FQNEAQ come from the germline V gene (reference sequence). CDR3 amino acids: CASSLGRGREDGYTF. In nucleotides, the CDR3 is TGTGCCAGCAGCTTGGGCAGGGGGCGAGAGGATGGCTACACCTTC. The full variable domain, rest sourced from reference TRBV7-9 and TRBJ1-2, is DTGVSQNPRHKITKRGQNVTFRCDPISEHNRLYWYRQTLGQGPEFLTYFQNEAQLEKSRLLSDRFSAERPKGSFSTLEIQRTEQGDSAMYLCASSLGRGREDGYTFGSGTRLTVV.

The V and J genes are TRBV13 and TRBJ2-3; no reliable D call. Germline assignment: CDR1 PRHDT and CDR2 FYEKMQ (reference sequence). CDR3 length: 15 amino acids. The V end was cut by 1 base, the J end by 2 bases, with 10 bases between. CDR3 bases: TGTGCCAGCAGCTTAGCGGGTAGAGTCACAGATACGCAGTATTTT. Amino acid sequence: CASSLAGRVTDTQYF.

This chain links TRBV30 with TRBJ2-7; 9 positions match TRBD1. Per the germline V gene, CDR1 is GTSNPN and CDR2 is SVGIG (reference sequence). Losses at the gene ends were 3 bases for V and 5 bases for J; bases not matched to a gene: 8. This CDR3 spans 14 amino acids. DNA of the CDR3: TGTGCCTGGAGCCGGGACAGGGATTTCGACGAGCAGTACTTC. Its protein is CAWSRDRDFDEQYF.